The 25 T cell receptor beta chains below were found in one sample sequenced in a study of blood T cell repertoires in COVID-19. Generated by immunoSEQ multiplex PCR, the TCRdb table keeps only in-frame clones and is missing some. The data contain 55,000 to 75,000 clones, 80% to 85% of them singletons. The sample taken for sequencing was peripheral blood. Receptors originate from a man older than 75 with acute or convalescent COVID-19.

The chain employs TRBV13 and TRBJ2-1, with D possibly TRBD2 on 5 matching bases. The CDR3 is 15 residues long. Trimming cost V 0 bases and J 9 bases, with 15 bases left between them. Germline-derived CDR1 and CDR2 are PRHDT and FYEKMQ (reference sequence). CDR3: CASSLGRTFGSEQFF. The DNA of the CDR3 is TGTGCCAGCAGCTTAGGCAGGACTTTCGGTAGTGAGCAGTTCTTC.

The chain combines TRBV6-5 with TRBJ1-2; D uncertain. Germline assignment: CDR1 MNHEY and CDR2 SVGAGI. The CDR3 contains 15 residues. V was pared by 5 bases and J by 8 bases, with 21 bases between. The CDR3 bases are TGTGCCAGCAGTCGAAGCCCGGAGGGTGGCGGGGGCTACACCTTC. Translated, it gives CASSRSPEGGGGYTF.

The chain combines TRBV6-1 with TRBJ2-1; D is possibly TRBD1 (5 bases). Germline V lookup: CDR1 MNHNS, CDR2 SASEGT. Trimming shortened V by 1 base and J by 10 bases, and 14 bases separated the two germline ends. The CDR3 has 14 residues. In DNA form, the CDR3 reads TGTGCCAGCAGTGAAGAGGTTCGGACAAAAGAGCAGTTCTTC. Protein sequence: CASSEEVRTKEQFF.

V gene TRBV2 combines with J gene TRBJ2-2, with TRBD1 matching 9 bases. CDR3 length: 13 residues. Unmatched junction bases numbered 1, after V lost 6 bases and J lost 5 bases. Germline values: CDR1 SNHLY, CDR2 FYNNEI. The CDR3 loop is CASRGQGTGELFF. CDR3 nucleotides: TGTGCCAGCAGGGGACAGGGAACCGGGGAGCTGTTTTTT. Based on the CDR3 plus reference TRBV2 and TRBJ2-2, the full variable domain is EPEVTQTPSHQVTQMGQEVILRCVPISNHLYFYWYRQILGQKVEFLVSFYNNEISEKSEIFDDQFSVERPDGSNFTLKIRSTKLEDSAMYFCASRGQGTGELFFGEGSRLTVL.

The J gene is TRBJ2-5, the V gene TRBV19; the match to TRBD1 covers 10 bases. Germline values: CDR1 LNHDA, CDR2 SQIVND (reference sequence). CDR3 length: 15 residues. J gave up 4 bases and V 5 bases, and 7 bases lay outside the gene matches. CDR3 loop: CASSFGTGAVETQYF. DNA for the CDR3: TGTGCCAGTAGTTTCGGGACAGGGGCGGTAGAGACCCAGTACTTC.

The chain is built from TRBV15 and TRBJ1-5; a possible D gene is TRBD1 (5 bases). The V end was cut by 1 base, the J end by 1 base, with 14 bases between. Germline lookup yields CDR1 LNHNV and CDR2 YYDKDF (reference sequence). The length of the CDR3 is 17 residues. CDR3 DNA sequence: TGTGCCACCAGCAGAGGTCAGGAGACAGTAAGCAATCAGCCCCAGCATTTT. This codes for CATSRGQETVSNQPQHF.

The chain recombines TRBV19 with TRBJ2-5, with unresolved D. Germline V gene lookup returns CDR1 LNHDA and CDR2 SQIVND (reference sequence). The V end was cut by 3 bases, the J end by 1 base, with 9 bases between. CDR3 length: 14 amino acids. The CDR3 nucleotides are TGTGCCAGTAGTATTGGCGGTTCCCAAGAGACCCAGTACTTC. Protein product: CASSIGGSQETQYF.

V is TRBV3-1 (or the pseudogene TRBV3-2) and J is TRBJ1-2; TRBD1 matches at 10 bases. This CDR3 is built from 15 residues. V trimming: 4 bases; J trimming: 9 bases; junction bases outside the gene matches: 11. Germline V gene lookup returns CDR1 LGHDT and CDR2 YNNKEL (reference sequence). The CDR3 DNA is TGTGCCAGCAGCCGAGGACCCGGGACAGGGGTAAGCTACACCTTC. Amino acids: CASSRGPGTGVSYTF.

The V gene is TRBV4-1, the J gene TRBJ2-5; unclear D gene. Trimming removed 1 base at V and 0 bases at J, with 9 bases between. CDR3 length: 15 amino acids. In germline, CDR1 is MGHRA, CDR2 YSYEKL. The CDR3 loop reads CASSQAARHQETQYF. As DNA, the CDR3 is TGCGCCAGCAGCCAAGCGGCCAGGCACCAAGAGACCCAGTACTTC.

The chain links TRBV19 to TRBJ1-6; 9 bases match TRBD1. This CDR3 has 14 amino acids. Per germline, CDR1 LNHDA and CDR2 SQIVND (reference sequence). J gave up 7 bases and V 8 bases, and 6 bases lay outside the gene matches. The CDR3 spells CASSDGQGNSPLHF. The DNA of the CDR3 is TGTGCCAGTTCGGATGGACAGGGGAATTCACCCCTCCACTTT.

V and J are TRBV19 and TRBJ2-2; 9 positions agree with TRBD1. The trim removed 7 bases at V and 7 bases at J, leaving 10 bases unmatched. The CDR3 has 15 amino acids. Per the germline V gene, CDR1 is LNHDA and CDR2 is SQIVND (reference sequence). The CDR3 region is CASTTRQGESGELFF. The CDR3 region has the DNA TGTGCCAGTACCACTAGACAGGGGGAAAGCGGGGAGCTGTTTTTT.

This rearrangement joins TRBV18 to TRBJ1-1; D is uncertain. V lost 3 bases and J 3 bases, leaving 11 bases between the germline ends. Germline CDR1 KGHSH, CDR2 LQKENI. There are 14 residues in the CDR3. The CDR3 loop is CASSPTGRHTEAFF. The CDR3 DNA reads TGTGCCAGCTCACCGACGGGGAGACACACTGAAGCTTTCTTT.

The CDR3 nucleotides read TGTGCCAGCAGTGTGGAGGGCCAAAGTGTAACTGAAGCTTTCTTT. As protein: CASSVEGQSVTEAFF. J is TRBJ1-1 and V is TRBV2; D is ambiguous. The CDR3 has 15 amino acids. Trimming took 4 bases from V and 5 from J, leaving 17 bases between them. Germline CDR1 and CDR2: SNHLY and FYNNEI.

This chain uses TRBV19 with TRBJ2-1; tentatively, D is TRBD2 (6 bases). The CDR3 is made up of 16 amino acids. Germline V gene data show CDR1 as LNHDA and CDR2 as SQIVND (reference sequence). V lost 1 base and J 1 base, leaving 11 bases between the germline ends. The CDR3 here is CASSIAAGSSYNEQFF. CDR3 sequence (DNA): TGTGCCAGTAGTATAGCCGCGGGAAGTTCCTACAATGAGCAGTTCTTC.

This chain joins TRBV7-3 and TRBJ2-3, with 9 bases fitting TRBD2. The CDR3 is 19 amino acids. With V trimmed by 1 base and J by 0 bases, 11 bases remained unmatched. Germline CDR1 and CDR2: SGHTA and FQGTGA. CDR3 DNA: TGTGCCAGCAGCTTAAAACTAGCGGGCCGGTGGGCTAGCACAGATACGCAGTATTTT. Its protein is CASSLKLAGRWASTDTQYF. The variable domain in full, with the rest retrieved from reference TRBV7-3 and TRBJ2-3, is GAGVSQTPSNKVTEKGKYVELRCDPISGHTALYWYRQSLGQGPEFLIYFQGTGAADDSGLPNDRFFAVRPEGSVSTLKIQRTERGDSAVYLCASSLKLAGRWASTDTQYFGPGTRLTVL.

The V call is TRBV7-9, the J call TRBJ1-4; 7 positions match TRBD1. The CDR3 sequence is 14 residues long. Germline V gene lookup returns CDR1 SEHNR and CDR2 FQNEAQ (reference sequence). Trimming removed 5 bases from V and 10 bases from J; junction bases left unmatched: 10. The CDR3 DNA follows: TGTGCCAGCAGCCGGGACAGAGGTTCCGGAAAACTGTTTTTT. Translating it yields CASSRDRGSGKLFF.

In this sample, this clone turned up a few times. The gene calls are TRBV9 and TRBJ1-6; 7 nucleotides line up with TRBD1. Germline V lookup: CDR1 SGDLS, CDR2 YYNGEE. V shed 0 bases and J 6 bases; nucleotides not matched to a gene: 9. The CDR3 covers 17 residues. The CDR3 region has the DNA TGTGCCAGCAGCGTAGTTCATTGGGACAGCGGTAATTCACCCCTCCACTTT. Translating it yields CASSVVHWDSGNSPLHF. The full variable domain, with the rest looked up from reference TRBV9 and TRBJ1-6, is DSGVTQTPKHLITATGQRVTLRCSPRSGDLSVYWYQQSLDQGLQFLIQYYNGEERAKGNILERFSAQQFPDLHSELNLSSLELGDSALYFCASSVVHWDSGNSPLHFGNGTRLTVT.

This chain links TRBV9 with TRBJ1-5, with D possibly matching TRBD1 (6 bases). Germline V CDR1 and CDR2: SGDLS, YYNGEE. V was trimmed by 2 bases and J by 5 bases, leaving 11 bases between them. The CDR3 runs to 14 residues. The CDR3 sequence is CASSVGGAYQPQHF. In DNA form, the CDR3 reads TGTGCCAGCAGCGTTGGGGGGGCGTATCAGCCCCAGCATTTT.

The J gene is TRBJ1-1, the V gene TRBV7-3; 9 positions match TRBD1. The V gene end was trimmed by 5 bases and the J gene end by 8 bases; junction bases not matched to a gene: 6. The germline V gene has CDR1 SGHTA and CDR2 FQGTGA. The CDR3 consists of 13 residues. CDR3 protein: CASSIRDREEAFF. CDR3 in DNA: TGTGCCAGCAGCATCCGGGACAGGGAGGAAGCTTTCTTT.

In nucleotides, the CDR3 is TGCGCCAGCAGCTTGGCGGGAGACGAATACGAGCAGTACTTC. Protein: CASSLAGDEYEQYF. This chain joins TRBV5-1 and TRBJ2-7; TRBD2 is a possible D gene (6 bases). The CDR3 runs 14 residues. Germline-derived CDR1 and CDR2 are SGHRS and YFSETQ. V was cut by 0 bases and J by 4 bases, with 11 bases left in between. The variable domain in full, with the rest retrieved from reference TRBV5-1 and TRBJ2-7, is KAGVTQTPRYLIKTRGQQVTLSCSPISGHRSVSWYQQTPGQGLQFLFEYFSETQRNKGNFPGRFSGRQFSNSRSEMNVSTLELGDSALYLCASSLAGDEYEQYFGPGTRLTVT.

The CDR3 sequence: CASSPDRGGTEAFF. The CDR3 DNA is TGTGCCAGCTCACCCGACAGGGGAGGCACTGAAGCTTTCTTT. J is TRBJ1-1 and V is TRBV18, with TRBD1 identical over 8 bases. V was pared by 3 bases and J by 4 bases, with 4 bases of the junction left unmatched. The CDR3 is 14 residues long. Germline CDR1 and CDR2: KGHSH and LQKENI. Using reference TRBV18 and TRBJ1-1 for the parts outside the CDR3, the full variable domain is NAGVMQNPRHLVRRRGQEARLRCSPMKGHSHVYWYRQLPEEGLKFMVYLQKENIIDESGMPKERFSAEFPKEGPSILRIQQVVRGDSAAYFCASSPDRGGTEAFFGQGTRLTVV.

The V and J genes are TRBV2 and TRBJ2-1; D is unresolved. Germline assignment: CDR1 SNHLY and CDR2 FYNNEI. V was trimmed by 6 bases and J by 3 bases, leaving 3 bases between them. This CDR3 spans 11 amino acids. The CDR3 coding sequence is TGTGCCAGCAGGTACTACAATGAGCAGTTCTTC. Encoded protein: CASRYYNEQFF.

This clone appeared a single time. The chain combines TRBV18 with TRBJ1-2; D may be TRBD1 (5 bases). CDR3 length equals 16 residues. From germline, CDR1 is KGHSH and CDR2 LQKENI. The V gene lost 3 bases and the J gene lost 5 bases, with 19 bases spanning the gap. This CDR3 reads CASSPGVQGLGYGYTF. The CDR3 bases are TGTGCCAGCTCACCCGGTGTTCAGGGACTTGGGTATGGCTACACCTTC.

DNA for the CDR3: TGTGCCACCAGTGATTTTCTATCAGGAACGAACACCGGGGAGCTGTTTTTT. This translates into CATSDFLSGTNTGELFF. This sequence joins TRBV24-1 and TRBJ2-2; unclear D gene. This CDR3 has 17 amino acids. Per germline, CDR1 KGHDR and CDR2 SFDVKD. V shed 1 base and J shed 0 bases, with 11 bases lying between them.

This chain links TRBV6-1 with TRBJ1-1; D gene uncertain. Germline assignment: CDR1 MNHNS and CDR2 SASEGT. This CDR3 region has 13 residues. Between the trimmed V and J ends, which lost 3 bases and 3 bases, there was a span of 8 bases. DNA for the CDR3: TGTGCCAGCAGTGATATGAGATACACTGAAGCTTTCTTT. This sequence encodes CASSDMRYTEAFF.